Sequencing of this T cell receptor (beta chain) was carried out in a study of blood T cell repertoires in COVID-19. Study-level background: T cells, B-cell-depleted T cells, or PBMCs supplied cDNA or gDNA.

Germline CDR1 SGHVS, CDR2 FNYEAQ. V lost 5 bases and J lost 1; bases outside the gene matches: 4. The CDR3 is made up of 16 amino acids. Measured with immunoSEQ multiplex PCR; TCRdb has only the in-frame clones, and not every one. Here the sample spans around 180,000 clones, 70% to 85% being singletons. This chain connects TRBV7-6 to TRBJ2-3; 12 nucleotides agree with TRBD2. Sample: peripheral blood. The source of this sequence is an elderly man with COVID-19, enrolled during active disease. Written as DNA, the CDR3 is TGTGCCAGCAGCCCTAGACTAGCGGGGGGCACAGATACGCAGTATTTT. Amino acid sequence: CASSPRLAGGTDTQYF.